Following are 29 T cell receptor beta chains from one sample sequenced in a study of blood T cells in healthy people across ages. Combining a sample-barcoded 5' primer with a J-beta primer mix, a second PCR ran for 7 to 11 cycles. One entry per CDR3 protein, called by TCRdb with MiXCR from the 5' RACE reads. The sample lists about 1.4 million distinct CDR3 sequences, around 59% occurring once. Material: blood. The receptor source for this set is a man aged 18 to 35 in good health.

The chain couples TRBV15 to TRBJ1-2; D is possibly TRBD1 (6 bases). V was clipped by 3 bases and J by 4 bases, with 15 bases between them. The germline CDR1 and CDR2 sequences are LNHNV and YYDKDF (reference sequence). The CDR3 runs to 15 residues. The CDR3 region is CATSSLGGGIYGYTF. CDR3 nucleotides: TGTGCCACCAGCAGCCTTGGGGGGGGCATCTATGGCTACACCTTC.

This rearrangement joins TRBV11-2 to TRBJ1-5; D remains ambiguous. V lost 0 bases to trimming and J lost 3 bases, with 27 bases between them. The germline gives CDR1 SGHAT, CDR2 FQNNGV. The CDR3 runs 21 residues. This CDR3 reads CASSLDRSSSQRDVYNQPQHF. The CDR3 bases are TGTGCCAGCAGCTTAGATCGGTCTTCCAGTCAAAGGGATGTTTACAATCAGCCCCAGCATTTT.

The chain carries TRBV6-2 or TRBV6-3 and TRBJ2-7; D call uncertain. Germline assignment: CDR1 MNHEY and CDR2 SVGEGT. Trimming took 3 bases from V and 0 from J, leaving 9 bases between them. There are 14 residues in the CDR3. The CDR3 DNA is TGTGCCAGCAGTTATTTGGCAGCCTCCTACGAGCAGTACTTC. It codes for CASSYLAASYEQYF.

The CDR3 DNA reads as TGTGCCAGCAGCGATCGGACACCGAACACAGATACGCAGTATTTT. It translates to CASSDRTPNTDTQYF. The J gene is TRBJ2-3, the V gene TRBV11-2; D is possibly TRBD1 (5 bases). Germline V gene sequence: CDR1 SGHAT, CDR2 FQNNGV. The V end was cut by 5 bases, the J end by 2 bases, with 14 bases between. The CDR3 is made up of 15 amino acids.

The CDR3 region is CASSRTGSEQPQHF. CDR3 nucleotides: TGTGCCAGCAGCCGGACAGGGAGCGAGCAGCCCCAGCATTTT. The rearrangement links TRBV11-2 to TRBJ1-5; 8 bases line up with TRBD1. This CDR3 contains 14 residues. Germline trimming cut 5 bases from V and 7 bases from J; bases unmatched to any gene: 7. The germline V gene encodes CDR1 SGHAT and CDR2 FQNNGV.

J is TRBJ2-5 and V is TRBV9; D is uncertain. V lost 0 bases, J lost 2 bases, and 8 bases lay in between. Germline-derived CDR1 and CDR2 are SGDLS and YYNGEE. The CDR3 runs to 14 residues. The CDR3 nucleotides read TGTGCCAGCAGCGTAGCAGCCAGGCAAGAGACCCAGTACTTC. It is translated as CASSVAARQETQYF.

The genes are TRBV20-1 and TRBJ2-5; D call uncertain. Looked up from germline, CDR1 is DFQATT and CDR2 is SNEGSKA (reference sequence). With 5 bases removed from V and 2 bases from J, the gap between germline ends came to 24 bases. The CDR3 extends over 17 amino acids. Here the CDR3 reads CSALASVIEVIQETQYF. The CDR3 DNA reads TGCAGTGCTTTGGCCTCCGTAATCGAGGTCATTCAAGAGACCCAGTACTTC.

J is TRBJ1-4 and V is TRBV6-5; 7 nucleotides agree with TRBD1. With V trimmed by 6 bases and J by 6 bases, 10 bases remained unmatched. The CDR3 runs to 15 residues. Germline CDR1 reads MNHEY; CDR2 reads SVGAGI. The CDR3 region has the DNA TGTGCCAGCAGCGAAACGACAGGGCCGCATGAAAAACTGTTTTTT. It codes for CASSETTGPHEKLFF.

Worth noting for this clonotype: One end of the junction varies from germline; a read error may be responsible. The chain has TRBV7-6 and TRBJ2-1; tentatively, D is TRBD1 or TRBD2 (5 bases each). CDR3 length: 14 residues. Germline lookup yields CDR1 SGHVS and CDR2 FNYEAQ. CDR3 loop: CTSSSRDGNNEQFF. The DNA for the CDR3 is TGTACCAGCAGCTCCCGGGACGGGAACAATGAGCAGTTCTTC. Variable domain in full (rest from reference TRBV7-6 and TRBJ2-1): GAGVSQSPRYKVTKRGQDVALRCDPISGHVSLYWYRQALGQGPEFLTYFNYEAQQDKSGLPNDRFSAERPEGSISTLTIQRTEQRDSAMYRCTSSSRDGNNEQFFGPGTRLTVL.

The rearrangement joins TRBV6-1 to TRBJ2-1; 10 nucleotides agree with TRBD2. The junction had 6 bases not matched to a gene; V was cut back by 0 bases and J by 10 bases. CDR1 and CDR2 (germline): MNHNS, SASEGT. This CDR3 region has 15 residues. CDR3 amino acids: CASSEAPSGGGEQFF. CDR3 in DNA: TGTGCCAGCAGTGAAGCCCCAAGCGGGGGGGGAGAGCAGTTCTTC.

The rearrangement joins TRBV15 to TRBJ1-5; 10 nucleotides line up with TRBD1. CDR1 is LNHNV and CDR2 is YYDKDF in the germline V gene (reference sequence). Trimming cost V 5 bases and J 2 bases; bases outside gene matches: 9. This CDR3 contains 17 residues. The CDR3: CATSDGVGTGGNQPQHF. In nucleotides, the CDR3 is TGTGCCACCAGCGACGGTGTAGGGACAGGGGGCAATCAGCCCCAGCATTTT.

V is TRBV6-5 and J is TRBJ2-5, with 11 bases that match TRBD2. From germline, CDR1 is MNHEY and CDR2 SVGAGI. There are 18 residues in the CDR3. Trimming took 0 bases from V and 4 from J; bases not matched to a gene: 10. CDR3 residues: CASSYSMPPLAGGETQYF. The CDR3 region has the DNA TGTGCCAGCAGTTACTCTATGCCCCCGCTAGCGGGAGGAGAGACCCAGTACTTC.

This rearrangement joins TRBV7-4 to TRBJ2-5; possibly TRBD2 for D (5 bases). CDR1 and CDR2 (germline): SGHVT, SQSDAQ. The length of the CDR3 is 14 residues. V lost 3 bases, J lost 0 bases, and 8 bases lay in between. CDR3 amino acids: CASSFWEYQETQYF. The CDR3 DNA reads as TGTGCCAGCAGCTTTTGGGAGTACCAAGAGACCCAGTACTTC. The full variable domain, with the rest looked up from reference TRBV7-4 and TRBJ2-5, is GAGVSQSPRYKVAKRGRDVALRCDSISGHVTLYWYRQTLGQGSEVLTYSQSDAQRDKSGRPSGRFSAERPERSVSTLKIQRTEQGDSAVYLCASSFWEYQETQYFGPGTRLLVL.

This clonotype occurred many times. This may arise from a read error, as a much more abundant clone is one base away. The gene calls are TRBV29-1 and TRBJ2-5; D possibly corresponds to TRBD2 (6 bases). With 4 bases removed from V and 11 bases from J, the gap between germline ends came to 17 bases. The CDR3 runs to 12 residues. Per the germline V gene, CDR1 is SQVTM and CDR2 is ANQGSEA. The CDR3 DNA is TGCAGCGTTGGTCCAGCGGGCAGTGAGCAGTACTTC. The encoded protein is CSVGPAGSEQYF.

This clonotype turned up a few times. The chain links TRBV6-1 to TRBJ2-7; D perhaps matches TRBD1 (6 bases). The V end lost 2 bases, the J end lost 5 bases, and 16 bases lay between the germline ends. Per the germline V gene, CDR1 is MNHNS and CDR2 is SASEGT. The CDR3 loop spans 15 amino acids. The CDR3 nucleotides read TGTGCCAGCAGTGAATTTCCAGGGGTAGGCGACGAGCAGTACTTC. It specifies CASSEFPGVGDEQYF.

The chain uses TRBV4-1 and TRBJ2-2, with 11 positions matching TRBD1. The junction had 5 bases not matched to a gene; V was cut back by 1 base and J by 7 bases. Germline V CDR1 and CDR2: MGHRA, YSYEKL. The CDR3 is made up of 16 amino acids. The CDR3 nucleotides are TGCGCCAGCAGCCAAGCCTTAGGGACAGGGGGCGGGGAGCTGTTTTTT. Encoded protein: CASSQALGTGGGELFF.

As for this clonotype: A junction boundary mismatches the germline segment, possibly from a read error. The genes are TRBV6-5 and TRBJ2-4, with TRBD2 as a possible D gene (5 bases). The CDR3 sequence is 15 residues long. The germline V gene encodes CDR1 MNHEY and CDR2 SVGAGI. The CDR3 sequence is CASSYGEGGKSIQYF. In nucleotides, the CDR3 is TGTGCCAGCAGTTACGGAGAAGGAGGCAAAAGCATTCAGTACTTC.

This chain connects TRBV5-1 to TRBJ2-5, with 10 bases that match TRBD2. The CDR3 has 15 amino acids. CDR1 and CDR2 (germline): SGHRS, YFSETQ. Losses at the gene ends were 1 base for V and 5 bases for J; bases not matched to a gene: 5. DNA of the CDR3: TGCGCCAGCAGCTTGTCCAGCGGGGGGGCCGAGACCCAGTACTTC. It specifies CASSLSSGGAETQYF.

The J gene is TRBJ2-7, the V gene TRBV5-1; D ambiguous. The J call may be in error: the DNA end matches TRBJ2-1 better. The V gene's germline CDR1 is SGHRS and CDR2 YFSETQ. The length of the CDR3 is 15 residues. The CDR3 is CASSPRESRINEQFF. The CDR3 region has the DNA TGCGCCAGCAGCCCCCGTGAGTCCCGAATCAATGAGCAGTTCTTC.

V and J are TRBV7-9 and TRBJ1-1; D is possibly TRBD1 (5 bases). From germline, CDR1 is SEHNR and CDR2 FQNEAQ (reference sequence). V was clipped by 5 bases and J by 0 bases, with 16 bases between them. The CDR3 runs 16 residues. This CDR3 is CASSQGPGNLNTEAFF. CDR3 coding DNA: TGTGCCAGCAGCCAGGGTCCGGGGAACTTGAACACTGAAGCTTTCTTT.

This clonotype was recorded a few times. The J gene is TRBJ1-5, the V gene TRBV4-1; D ambiguous. V was pared by 1 base and J by 6 bases, with 13 bases between. The germline CDR1 and CDR2 sequences are MGHRA and YSYEKL. The CDR3 extends over 15 amino acids. The CDR3 coding sequence is TGCGCCAGCAGCCAAGTCCCCCTGGGAGTTCAGCCCCAGCATTTT. Its translation: CASSQVPLGVQPQHF.

CDR3 nucleotides: TGTGCCAGCACCCTAGCGGGGGGTGAGACCCAGTACTTC. Amino acids: CASTLAGGETQYF. The chain employs TRBV6-2 or TRBV6-3 and TRBJ2-5; 11 bases match TRBD2. J lost 5 bases, V lost 7 bases, and 3 bases had no gene match. CDR1 is MNHEY, CDR2 SVGEGT, per germline. The CDR3 has 13 residues.

The rearrangement links TRBV4-3 to TRBJ2-2; weak D call: TRBD1 (5 bases). Per germline, CDR1 LGHNA and CDR2 YSLEER. Trimming cost V 0 bases and J 1 base, with 9 bases left between them. CDR3 length equals 16 residues. The CDR3 is CASSQDAGLNTGELFF. The CDR3 DNA follows: TGCGCCAGCAGCCAAGATGCAGGGTTGAACACCGGGGAGCTGTTTTTT.

V and J are TRBV4-3 and TRBJ1-1; 8 nucleotides match TRBD1. Germline loops: CDR1 LGHNA, CDR2 YSLEER. The V segment lost 3 bases and the J segment 1 base; nucleotides outside the gene matches: 7. The CDR3 has 16 amino acids. CDR3 sequence reads: CASSQDHTGGNTEAFF. The DNA of the CDR3 is TGCGCCAGCAGCCAGGACCATACAGGGGGGAACACTGAAGCTTTCTTT.

The V gene is TRBV6-5, the J gene TRBJ2-5; the match to TRBD1 covers 9 bases. The CDR3 has 15 residues. J lost 4 bases, V lost 6 bases, and 9 bases had no gene match. Germline V gene data show CDR1 as MNHEY and CDR2 as SVGAGI. The CDR3 nucleotides read TGTGCCAGCAGCGTCACAGGGGGCGCGCCAGAGACCCAGTACTTC. It encodes CASSVTGGAPETQYF.

The chain uses TRBV20-1 and TRBJ2-1; no clear D gene. The V gene lost 2 bases and the J gene lost 3 bases, with 11 bases spanning the gap. The CDR3 consists of 14 residues. Germline V gives CDR1 DFQATT, CDR2 SNEGSKA (reference sequence). The DNA for the CDR3 is TGCAGTGCTAGAACATTGGGGAACTACAATGAGCAGTTCTTC. Protein sequence: CSARTLGNYNEQFF.

The rearrangement joins TRBV20-1 to TRBJ1-4; D not certain. V dropped 5 bases and J dropped 7 bases, with 14 bases sitting between them. The CDR3 consists of 13 residues. Germline values: CDR1 DFQATT, CDR2 SNEGSKA (reference sequence). The CDR3 reads CSALDMYGEKLFF. The CDR3 nucleotides read TGCAGTGCTCTTGACATGTACGGTGAAAAACTGTTTTTT.

This clonotype was seen more than once but under ten times. The CDR3 reads CASTGTVSQSPYEQYF. The CDR3 DNA follows: TGTGCCAGCACCGGGACAGTCTCCCAAAGCCCCTACGAGCAGTACTTC. This rearrangement joins TRBV6-6 to TRBJ2-7; 7 bases match TRBD1. This CDR3 is 16 amino acids long. Germline V gene data show CDR1 as MNHNY and CDR2 as SVGAGI (reference sequence). V was pared by 7 bases and J by 2 bases, with 14 bases of the junction left unmatched.

J is TRBJ1-2 and V is TRBV28, with D perhaps TRBD1 (6 bases). The germline CDR1 and CDR2 sequences are MDHEN and SYDVKM. Trimming pared 8 bases from V and 8 bases from J, leaving 21 bases between. The CDR3 contains 14 residues. The chain's CDR3 is CASLKGEPAKGYTF. DNA for the CDR3: TGTGCCAGCCTCAAGGGGGAACCCGCAAAGGGCTACACCTTC.